The entry that follows covers one T cell receptor (beta chain) sequence. Amplification of TCR beta CDR3 regions used RNA as the template. The study used the HTBI primer set for a first-round RT-PCR of the TCR CDR3. MiXCR, run by TCRdb on the multiplex PCR reads, gives a single entry per CDR3 protein. The sample holds around 600,000 distinct CDR3 sequences, roughly 15% seen once. These data come from a study of T cells in Graves' hyperthyroidism and ophthalmopathy. Study information: Before treatment of any kind, peripheral blood was taken at initial diagnosis.

With duration under 3 months, ophthalmopathy was active: Clinical Activity Score at least 3, NOSPECS at least 4. The sequenced material came from blood. This clonotype was obtained from a woman between 45 and 65 years old with Graves' ophthalmopathy.

CDR3 sequence: CASSRPPGQGSDTQYF. The CDR3 nucleotides are TGTGCCAGCAGCAGGCCGCCGGGACAGGGGTCAGATACGCAGTATTTT. The V and J genes are TRBV7-2 and TRBJ2-3; 10 bases are a match to TRBD1. CDR1 SGHTA and CDR2 FQGNSA come from the germline V gene. CDR3 length equals 16 residues. Losses at the gene ends were 5 bases for V and 4 bases for J; bases not matched to a gene: 9.